This T cell receptor beta chain was sequenced in a study of blood T cell repertoires in COVID-19. Study overall: The origin of the acute and convalescent COVID-19 samples was the United States, Italy and Spain. PBMCs, B-cell-depleted T cells, or T cells provided the cDNA or gDNA that made up the material.

V trimming: 4 bases; J trimming: 0 bases; junction bases outside the gene matches: 9. Germline V gene lookup returns CDR1 SQVTM and CDR2 ANQGSEA. The CDR3 is 16 amino acids. In the study's own analysis: Reference gene primer amplification gave nucleated cell count estimates. Libraries were prepared by immunoSEQ multiplex PCR; TCRdb keeps only in-frame clonotypes and omits some of them. That table gives V, J and clone size, and the DNA gave D and trimming. The table records some 250,000 clones, around 86% of them present only once. The rearrangement joins TRBV29-1 to TRBJ1-1; 9 nucleotides align to TRBD1. What was sequenced was peripheral blood. The sequence derives from a man aged 30 to 45 who had recovered from COVID-19. The CDR3 here is CSVGQGGSSLNTEAFF. The DNA of the CDR3 is TGCAGCGTTGGACAGGGGGGTTCGTCTTTGAACACTGAAGCTTTCTTT.